This T cell receptor (beta chain) came from a study of identical twins. This CDR3 region has 16 residues. The junction had 8 bases not matched to a gene; V was cut back by 6 bases and J by 6 bases. Per the germline V gene, CDR1 is LGHNA and CDR2 is YSLEER. This clonotype was detected only a few times. Through template switching, a universal primer site was introduced, and the cDNA contained unique molecular identifiers. Via MiXCR, TCRdb re-called the 5' RACE reads, giving one row per CDR3 protein. The top ten clones hold around 0.98% of a sample with some 500,000 distinct CDR3 sequences, roughly an eighth of them seen once. This sample also appeared in a second study, on yellow fever vaccine responses in identical twins.

This clonotype was sampled from a woman under 30 in good health. The V gene is TRBV4-3, the J gene TRBJ2-2, with 12 nucleotides matching TRBD2. The specimen was CD4+ T cells sorted from blood. The CDR3 protein is CASRTTSGSSAGELFF. As DNA, the CDR3 is TGCGCCAGCAGGACGACTAGCGGGAGTTCGGCCGGGGAGCTGTTTTTT.